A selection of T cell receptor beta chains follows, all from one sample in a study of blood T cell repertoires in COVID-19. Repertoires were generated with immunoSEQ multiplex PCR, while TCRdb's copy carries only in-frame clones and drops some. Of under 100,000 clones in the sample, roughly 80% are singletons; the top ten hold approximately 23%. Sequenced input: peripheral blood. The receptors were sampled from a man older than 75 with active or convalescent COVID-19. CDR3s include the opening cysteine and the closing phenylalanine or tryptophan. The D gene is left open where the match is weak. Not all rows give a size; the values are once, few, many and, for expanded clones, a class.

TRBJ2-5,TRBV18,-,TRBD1,TGTGCCAGCTCCCTCCGGGACAGCCAAATTGAGACCCAGTACTTC,CASSLRDSQIETQYF
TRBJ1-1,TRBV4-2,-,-,TGTGCCAGCAGACTCGGGGTCCCGAGGGGGTCTGGCACTGAAGCTTTCTTT,CASRLGVPRGSGTEAFF
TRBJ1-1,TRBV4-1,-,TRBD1,TGCGCCAGCAGCCGAGCACAGGGGGCGGATAACACTGAAGCTTTCTTT,CASSRAQGADNTEAFF
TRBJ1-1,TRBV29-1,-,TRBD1,TGCAGCGGAAGACAGGGAAGCACTGAAGCTTTCTTT,CSGRQGSTEAFF
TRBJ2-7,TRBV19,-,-,TGTGCCAGTAGTACCCAGGGGGGTCCCTACGAGCAGTACTTC,CASSTQGGPYEQYF
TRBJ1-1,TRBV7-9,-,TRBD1,TGTGCCAGCAGCTCTCCTACAATACAGGGGAGGCGCACTGAAGCTTTCTTT,CASSSPTIQGRRTEAFF
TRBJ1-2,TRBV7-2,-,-,TGTGCCAGCAGCACCAGGATTAACTATGGCTACACCTTC,CASSTRINYGYTF
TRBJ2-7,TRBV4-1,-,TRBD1,TGCGCCAGCAGCCAAGGACAGGGAAGCTACGAGCAGTACTTC,CASSQGQGSYEQYF
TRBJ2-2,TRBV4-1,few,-,TGCGCCAGCAGCCTTAACGGTGCCCGTACCGGGGAGCTGTTTTTT,CASSLNGARTGELFF
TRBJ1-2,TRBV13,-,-,TGTGCCAGCAGCTTAGTCGGGAACTATGGCTACACCTTC,CASSLVGNYGYTF
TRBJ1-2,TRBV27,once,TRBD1,TGTGCCAGCAGTCCCGGACAGGGGGCGCATTATGGCTACACCTTC,CASSPGQGAHYGYTF
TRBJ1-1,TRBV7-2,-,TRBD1,TGTGCCAGCAGCCGACAGGGGAACACTGAAGCTTTCTTT,CASSRQGNTEAFF
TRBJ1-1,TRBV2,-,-,TGTGCCAGCCGAAGACAGATGAACACTGAAGCTTTCTTT,CASRRQMNTEAFF
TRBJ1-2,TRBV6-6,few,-,TGTGCCAGCAGAGGAGGGGATGATAACTATGGCTACACCTTC,CASRGGDDNYGYTF
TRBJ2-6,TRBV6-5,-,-,TGTGCCAGCAGGTCAGGGGTTGGGGCCAACGTCCTGACTTTC,CASRSGVGANVLTF
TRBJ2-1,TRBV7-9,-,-,TGTGCCAGCAGTCTAACGTCAGGGTTCTACAATGAGCAGTTCTTC,CASSLTSGFYNEQFF
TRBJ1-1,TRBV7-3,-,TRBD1,TGTGCCAGCAGCTTGAGGGGACAGGGAGGGGCTGAAGCTTTCTTT,CASSLRGQGGAEAFF
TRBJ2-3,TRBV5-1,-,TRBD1,TGCGCCAGCAGCCAGACAGGGGTGAGGACAGATACGCAGTATTTT,CASSQTGVRTDTQYF